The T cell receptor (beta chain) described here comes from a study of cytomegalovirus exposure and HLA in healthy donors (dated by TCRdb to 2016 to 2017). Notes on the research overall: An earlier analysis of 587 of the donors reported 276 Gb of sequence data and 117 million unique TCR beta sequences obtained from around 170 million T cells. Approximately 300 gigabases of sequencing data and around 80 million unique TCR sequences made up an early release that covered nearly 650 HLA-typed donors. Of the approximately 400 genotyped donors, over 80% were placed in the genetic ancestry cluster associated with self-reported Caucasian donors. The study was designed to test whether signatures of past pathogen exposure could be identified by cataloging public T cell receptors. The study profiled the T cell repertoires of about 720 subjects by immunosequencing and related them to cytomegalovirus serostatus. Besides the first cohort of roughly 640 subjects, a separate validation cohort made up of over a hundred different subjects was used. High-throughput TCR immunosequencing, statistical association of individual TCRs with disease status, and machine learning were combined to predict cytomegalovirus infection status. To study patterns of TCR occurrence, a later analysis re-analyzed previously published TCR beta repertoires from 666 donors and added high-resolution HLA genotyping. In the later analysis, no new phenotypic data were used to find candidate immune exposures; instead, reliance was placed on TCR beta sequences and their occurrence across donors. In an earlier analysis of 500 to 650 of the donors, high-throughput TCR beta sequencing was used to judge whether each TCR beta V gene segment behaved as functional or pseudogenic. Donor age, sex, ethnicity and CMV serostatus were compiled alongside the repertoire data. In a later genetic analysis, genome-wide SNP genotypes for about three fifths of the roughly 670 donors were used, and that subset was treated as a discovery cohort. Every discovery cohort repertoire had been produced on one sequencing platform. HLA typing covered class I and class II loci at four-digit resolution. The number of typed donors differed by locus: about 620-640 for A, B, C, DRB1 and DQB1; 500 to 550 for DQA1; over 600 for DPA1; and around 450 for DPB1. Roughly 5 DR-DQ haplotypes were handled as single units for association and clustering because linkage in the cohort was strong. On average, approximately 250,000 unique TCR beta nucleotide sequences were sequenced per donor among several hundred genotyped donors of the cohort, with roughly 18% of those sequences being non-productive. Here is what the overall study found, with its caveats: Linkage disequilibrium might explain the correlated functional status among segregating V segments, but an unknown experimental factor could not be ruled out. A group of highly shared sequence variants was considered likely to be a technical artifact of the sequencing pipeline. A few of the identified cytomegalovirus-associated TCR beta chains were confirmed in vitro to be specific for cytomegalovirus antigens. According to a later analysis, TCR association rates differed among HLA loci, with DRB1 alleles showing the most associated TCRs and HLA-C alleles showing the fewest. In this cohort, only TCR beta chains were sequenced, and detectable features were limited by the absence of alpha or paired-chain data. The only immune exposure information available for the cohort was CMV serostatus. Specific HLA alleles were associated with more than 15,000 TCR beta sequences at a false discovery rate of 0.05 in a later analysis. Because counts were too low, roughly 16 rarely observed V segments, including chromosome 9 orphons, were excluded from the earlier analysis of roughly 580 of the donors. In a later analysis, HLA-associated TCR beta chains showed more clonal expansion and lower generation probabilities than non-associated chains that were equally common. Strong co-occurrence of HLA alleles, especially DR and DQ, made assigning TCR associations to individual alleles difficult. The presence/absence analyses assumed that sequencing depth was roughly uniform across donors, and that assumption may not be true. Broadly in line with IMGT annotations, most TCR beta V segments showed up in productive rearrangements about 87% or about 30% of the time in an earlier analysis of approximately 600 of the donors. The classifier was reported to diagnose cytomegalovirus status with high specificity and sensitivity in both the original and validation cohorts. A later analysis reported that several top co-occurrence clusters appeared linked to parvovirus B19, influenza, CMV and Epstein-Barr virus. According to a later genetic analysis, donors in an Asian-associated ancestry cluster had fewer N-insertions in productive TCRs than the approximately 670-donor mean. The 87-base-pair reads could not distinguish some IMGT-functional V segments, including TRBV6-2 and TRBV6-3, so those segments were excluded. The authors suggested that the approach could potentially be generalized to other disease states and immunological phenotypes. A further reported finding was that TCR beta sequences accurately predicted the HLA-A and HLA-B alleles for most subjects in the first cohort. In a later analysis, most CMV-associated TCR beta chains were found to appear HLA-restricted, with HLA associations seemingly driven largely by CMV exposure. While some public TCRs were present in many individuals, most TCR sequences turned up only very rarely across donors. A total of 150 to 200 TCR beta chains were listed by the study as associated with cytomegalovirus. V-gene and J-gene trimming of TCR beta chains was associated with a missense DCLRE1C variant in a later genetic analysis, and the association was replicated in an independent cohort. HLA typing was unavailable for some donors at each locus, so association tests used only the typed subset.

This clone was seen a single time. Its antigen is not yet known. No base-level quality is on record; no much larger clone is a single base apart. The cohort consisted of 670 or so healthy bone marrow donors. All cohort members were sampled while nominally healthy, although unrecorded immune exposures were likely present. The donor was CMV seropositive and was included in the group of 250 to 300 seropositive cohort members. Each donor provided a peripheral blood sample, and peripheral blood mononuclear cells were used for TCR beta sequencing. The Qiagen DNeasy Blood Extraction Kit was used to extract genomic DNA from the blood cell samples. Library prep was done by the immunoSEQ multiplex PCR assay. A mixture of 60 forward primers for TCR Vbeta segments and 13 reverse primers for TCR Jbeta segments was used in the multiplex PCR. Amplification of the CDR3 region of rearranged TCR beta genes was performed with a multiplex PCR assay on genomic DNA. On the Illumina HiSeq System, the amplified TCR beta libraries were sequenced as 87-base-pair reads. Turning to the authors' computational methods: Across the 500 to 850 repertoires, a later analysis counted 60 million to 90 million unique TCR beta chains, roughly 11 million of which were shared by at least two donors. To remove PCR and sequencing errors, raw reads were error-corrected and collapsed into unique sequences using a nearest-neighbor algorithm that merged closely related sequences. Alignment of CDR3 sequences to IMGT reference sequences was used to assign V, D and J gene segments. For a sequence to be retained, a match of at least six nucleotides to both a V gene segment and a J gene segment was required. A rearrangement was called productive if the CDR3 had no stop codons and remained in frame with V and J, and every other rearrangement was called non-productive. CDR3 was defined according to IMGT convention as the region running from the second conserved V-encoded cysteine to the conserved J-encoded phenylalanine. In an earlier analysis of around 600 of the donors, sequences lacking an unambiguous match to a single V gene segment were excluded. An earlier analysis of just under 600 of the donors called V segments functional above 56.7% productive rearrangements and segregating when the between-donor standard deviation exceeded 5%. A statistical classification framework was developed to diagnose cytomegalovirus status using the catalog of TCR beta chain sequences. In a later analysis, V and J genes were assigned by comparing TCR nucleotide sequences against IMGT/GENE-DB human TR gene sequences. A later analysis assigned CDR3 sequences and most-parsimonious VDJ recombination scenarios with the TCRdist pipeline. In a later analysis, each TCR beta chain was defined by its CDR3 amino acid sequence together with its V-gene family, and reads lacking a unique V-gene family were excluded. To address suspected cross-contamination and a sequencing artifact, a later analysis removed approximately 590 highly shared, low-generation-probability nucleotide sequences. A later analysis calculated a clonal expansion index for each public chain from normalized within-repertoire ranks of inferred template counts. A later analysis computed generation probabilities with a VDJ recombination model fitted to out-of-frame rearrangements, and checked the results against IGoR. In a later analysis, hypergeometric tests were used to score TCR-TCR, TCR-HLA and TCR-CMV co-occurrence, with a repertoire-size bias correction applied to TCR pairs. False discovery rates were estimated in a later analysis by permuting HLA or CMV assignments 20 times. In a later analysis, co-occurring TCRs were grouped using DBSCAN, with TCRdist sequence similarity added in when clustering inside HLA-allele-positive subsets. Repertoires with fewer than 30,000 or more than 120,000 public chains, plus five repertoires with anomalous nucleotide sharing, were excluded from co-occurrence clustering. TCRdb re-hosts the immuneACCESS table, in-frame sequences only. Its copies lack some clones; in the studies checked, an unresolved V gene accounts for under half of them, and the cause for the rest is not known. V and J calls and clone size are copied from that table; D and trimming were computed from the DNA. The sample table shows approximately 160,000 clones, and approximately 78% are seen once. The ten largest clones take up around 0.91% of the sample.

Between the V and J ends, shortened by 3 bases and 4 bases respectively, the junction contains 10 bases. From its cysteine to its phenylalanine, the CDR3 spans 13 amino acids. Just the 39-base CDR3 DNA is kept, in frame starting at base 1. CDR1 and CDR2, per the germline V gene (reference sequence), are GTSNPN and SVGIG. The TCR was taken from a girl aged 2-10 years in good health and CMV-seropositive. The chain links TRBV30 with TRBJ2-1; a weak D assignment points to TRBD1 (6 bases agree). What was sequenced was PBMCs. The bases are TGTGCCTGGAGGCAGGGGCCTTACAATGAGCAGTTCTTC. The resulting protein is CAWRQGPYNEQFF.